Each of the 2 T cell receptor beta chains below was sequenced from the same sample in a study of OX40 agonist ivuxolimab in advanced cancers. Here immunoSEQ multiplex PCR was the method, and the copy in TCRdb shows in-frame clones only, minus some. The sample lists 44,000 or so clones, approximately 90% seen once, with over 15% in the top ten. The sequencing here drew on CD4+ or CD8+ T cells sorted from blood, taken in a trial of the OX40 agonist ivuxolimab. The receptors stem from an adult with an advanced solid tumor such as melanoma, head and neck, liver or kidney cancer.

The chain combines TRBV11-3 with TRBJ2-1; the D gene is possibly TRBD2 (6 bases). Trimming took 8 bases from V and 5 from J, leaving 13 bases between them. The CDR3 covers 13 residues. The germline V gene encodes CDR1 SGHNT and CDR2 YENEEA. In nucleotides, the CDR3 is TGTGCCAGCGGGGCCAGGACTAACAATGAGCAGTTCTTC. This gives the protein CASGARTNNEQFF.

The chain joins TRBV7-2 to TRBJ1-2; possible D gene TRBD1, 6 bases. V was pared by 7 bases and J by 4 bases, with 25 bases between. CDR1 is SGHTA and CDR2 is FQGNSA in the germline V gene. The CDR3 extends over 17 amino acids. CDR3 DNA sequence: TGTGCCAGCACCACTCCCCGGGACAACGAATTGGTCTATGGCTACACCTTC. Translating it yields CASTTPRDNELVYGYTF.